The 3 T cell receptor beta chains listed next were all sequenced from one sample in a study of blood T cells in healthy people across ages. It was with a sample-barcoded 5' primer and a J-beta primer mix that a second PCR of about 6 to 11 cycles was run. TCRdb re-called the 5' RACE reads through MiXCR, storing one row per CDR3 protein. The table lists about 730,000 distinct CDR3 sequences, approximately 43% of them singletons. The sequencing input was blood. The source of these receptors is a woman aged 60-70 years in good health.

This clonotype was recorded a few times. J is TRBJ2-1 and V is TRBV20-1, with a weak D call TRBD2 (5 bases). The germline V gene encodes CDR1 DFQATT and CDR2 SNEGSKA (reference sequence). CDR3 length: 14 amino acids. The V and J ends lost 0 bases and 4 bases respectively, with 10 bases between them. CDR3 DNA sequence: TGCAGTGCTAGAGAGGCTAGCTGGTACAATGAGCAGTTCTTC. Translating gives CSAREASWYNEQFF.

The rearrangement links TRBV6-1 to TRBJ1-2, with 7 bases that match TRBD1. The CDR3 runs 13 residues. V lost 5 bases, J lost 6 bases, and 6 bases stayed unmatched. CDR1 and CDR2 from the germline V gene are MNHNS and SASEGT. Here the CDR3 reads CASSRDREDGYTF. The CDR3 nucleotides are TGTGCCAGCAGTAGAGACAGGGAGGATGGCTACACCTTC.

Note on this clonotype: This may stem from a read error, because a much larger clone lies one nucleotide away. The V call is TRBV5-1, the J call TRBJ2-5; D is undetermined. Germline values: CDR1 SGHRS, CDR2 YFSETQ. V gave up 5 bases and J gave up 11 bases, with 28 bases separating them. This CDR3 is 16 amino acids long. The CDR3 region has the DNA TGCGCCAGCAGTTCGACCTTACTTAGCTCCTACAATGAGCAGTACTTC. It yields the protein CASSSTLLSSYNEQYF.